These T cell receptor beta chains were read from a single sample in a study of molecular identifiers for immune sequencing clone quantification. TCRdb passed the PCR reads through MiXCR, listing each CDR3 protein once. The data show 300,000 to 400,000 distinct CDR3 sequences, with 20% to 25% seen just once and under 0.95% held by the top ten. Sequenced sample: naive CD8+ T cells from blood, with Jurkat cell RNA spiked in. The receptors stem from a human donor in good health. Some libraries in this study had Jurkat cell RNA spiked in. CDR3s include the opening cysteine and the closing phenylalanine or tryptophan. Fields, in order: clone size, D gene, V gene, J gene, CDR3 DNA, CDR3 protein. D genes are given only for firm matches. Not all rows give a size; the values are once, few, many and, for expanded clones, a class.

size: .; D: TRBD2; V: TRBV6-4; J: TRBJ2-7; DNA: TGTGCCATTCCGGCCACTAGCGGTTATCAAACCCCACGCTCCTACGAGCAGTACTTC; CDR3: CAIPATSGYQTPRSYEQYF
size: many; D: .; V: TRBV27; J: TRBJ2-5; DNA: TGTGCCAGCAGTTTATCCCCCTGGTTAGGAGAGACCCAGTACTTC; CDR3: CASSLSPWLGETQYF
size: few; D: .; V: TRBV28; J: TRBJ1-1; DNA: TGTGCCAGCAGTTTAAGTTGGGCGAACACTGAAGCTTTCTTT; CDR3: CASSLSWANTEAFF
size: .; D: .; V: TRBV6-5; J: TRBJ2-3; DNA: TGTGCCAGCAGTTACAGTGGGACCCACGGCACAGATACGCAGTATTTT; CDR3: CASSYSGTHGTDTQYF
size: .; D: TRBD1; V: TRBV27; J: TRBJ2-7; DNA: TGTGCCAGCAGTTCAGGAGACAGGGTCCACGAGCAGTACTTC; CDR3: CASSSGDRVHEQYF
size: many; D: TRBD1; V: TRBV5-1; J: TRBJ2-2; DNA: TGCGCCAGCAGCTTACCGGGACAGGGGGACCCGAACACCGGGGAGCTGTTTTTT; CDR3: CASSLPGQGDPNTGELFF
size: many; D: .; V: TRBV5-6; J: TRBJ2-2; DNA: TGTGCCAGCAGCTTTTACGGATCAGGCGGGGAGCTGTTTTTT; CDR3: CASSFYGSGGELFF
size: few; D: .; V: TRBV27; J: TRBJ2-3; DNA: TGTGCCAGCAGGGACTCGCGACTAGTGGGGGATCTTGATACGCAGTATTTT; CDR3: CASRDSRLVGDLDTQYF
size: .; D: TRBD2; V: TRBV11-2; J: TRBJ2-3; DNA: TGTGCCAGCAGCTCCTGGACTAGCGGGGGGGCCAGAGATACGCAGTATTTT; CDR3: CASSSWTSGGARDTQYF
size: many; D: .; V: TRBV5-1; J: TRBJ1-1; DNA: TGCGCCAGCAGCTCCTTACCTTCGGATACTGAAGCTTTCTTT; CDR3: CASSSLPSDTEAFF
size: many; D: .; V: TRBV6-5; J: TRBJ2-5; DNA: TGTGCCAGCAGCCGGACAGTCCAAGAGACCCAGTACTTC; CDR3: CASSRTVQETQYF
size: .; D: TRBD2; V: TRBV4-3; J: TRBJ2-1; DNA: TGCGCCAGCAGCCAAGATGCGTCTAGCGGGTACAATGAGCAGTCCTTC; CDR3: CASSQDASSGYNEQSF
size: .; D: .; V: TRBV5-6; J: TRBJ2-2; DNA: TGTGCCAGCAGCTTTACAGGGTCCCTCGCCGGGGAGCTGTTTTTT; CDR3: CASSFTGSLAGELFF
size: few; D: .; V: TRBV6-2/TRBV6-3; J: TRBJ2-1; DNA: TGTGCCAGCAGCCCCGGGGATGGGGGCGCTACATACAATGAGCAGTTCTTC; CDR3: CASSPGDGGATYNEQFF
size: .; D: .; V: TRBV13; J: TRBJ2-1; DNA: TGTGCCAGCCTCCTTAGGGCGACCTACAATGAGCAGTTCTTC; CDR3: CASLLRATYNEQFF
size: many; D: .; V: TRBV3-1; J: TRBJ1-2; DNA: TGTGCCAGCAGCCCGCAGGTTAACTATGGCTACACCTTC; CDR3: CASSPQVNYGYTF
size: many; D: .; V: TRBV12-3/TRBV12-4; J: TRBJ1-5; DNA: TGTGCCAGCAGTTTGGGACTCAAGAATCAGCCCCAGCATTTT; CDR3: CASSLGLKNQPQHF
size: many; D: .; V: TRBV7-3; J: TRBJ1-4; DNA: TGTGCCAGCAGCCCCCAGTCCAACGGTGGGGATGCAACTAATGAAAAACTGTTTTTT; CDR3: CASSPQSNGGDATNEKLFF
size: .; D: TRBD1; V: TRBV5-6; J: TRBJ1-2; DNA: TGTGCCAGCAGCGGACAGGCTGCCTATGGCTACACCTTC; CDR3: CASSGQAAYGYTF
size: many; D: .; V: TRBV15; J: TRBJ2-7; DNA: TGTGCCACCAGCAGAGAAAGGGAACTCTACGAGCAGTACTTC; CDR3: CATSRERELYEQYF
size: many; D: TRBD1; V: TRBV10-3; J: TRBJ1-1; DNA: TGTGCCATCAGCGGGACAGGGGAGAGCACTGAAGCTTTCTTT; CDR3: CAISGTGESTEAFF
size: many; D: .; V: TRBV29-1; J: TRBJ1-1; DNA: TGCAGCGTCGGAGGGAGTATGAACACTGAAGCTTTCTTT; CDR3: CSVGGSMNTEAFF
size: many; D: .; V: TRBV20-1; J: TRBJ2-7; DNA: TGCAGTGCTACTCCCGGGAGTACCTACGAGCAGTACTTC; CDR3: CSATPGSTYEQYF
size: .; D: .; V: TRBV7-6; J: TRBJ1-4; DNA: TGTGTCAGCAGCTCCGAGGCGCAGGGGCTTAATGAAAAACTGTTTTTT; CDR3: CVSSSEAQGLNEKLFF
size: many; D: .; V: TRBV5-6; J: TRBJ2-5; DNA: TGTGCCAGCAGCTTGGACAGGGTCTACCAAGAGACCCAGTACTTC; CDR3: CASSLDRVYQETQYF
size: many; D: .; V: TRBV4-3; J: TRBJ2-7; DNA: TGCGCCAGCAGCCAAGATCGTGGAGGTTACGAGCAGTACTTC; CDR3: CASSQDRGGYEQYF
size: .; D: .; V: TRBV6-1; J: TRBJ2-1; DNA: TGTGCCAGCAGTGAACGCAAGCGGTCAGGAGGGAGCAATGAGCAGTTCTTC; CDR3: CASSERKRSGGSNEQFF
size: .; D: .; V: TRBV7-2; J: TRBJ2-7; DNA: TGTGCCAGCAGCTTAGGGATAGGCTACGAGCAGTACTTC; CDR3: CASSLGIGYEQYF
size: many; D: .; V: TRBV4-1; J: TRBJ2-5; DNA: TGCGCCAGCAGCCACCCGGCCGGGACTCTAGGAGAGACCCAGTACTTC; CDR3: CASSHPAGTLGETQYF
size: many; D: TRBD2; V: TRBV6-5; J: TRBJ2-1; DNA: TGTGCCAGCGCCAGTAGCGGGATCATCGATGAGCAGTTCTTC; CDR3: CASASSGIIDEQFF
size: few; D: .; V: TRBV11-2; J: TRBJ2-3; DNA: TGTGCCAGCAGCTTGGGCTATAGGAACACAGATACGCAGTATTTT; CDR3: CASSLGYRNTDTQYF
size: many; D: .; V: TRBV7-9; J: TRBJ2-7; DNA: TGTGCCAGCACCCTACAGGGTTCCTACGAGCAGTACTTC; CDR3: CASTLQGSYEQYF
size: .; D: .; V: TRBV30; J: TRBJ2-3; DNA: TGTGCCGGACTGGAGTCGAGCGGGACAGATACGCAGTATTTT; CDR3: CAGLESSGTDTQYF
size: many; D: .; V: TRBV19; J: TRBJ1-1; DNA: TGTGCCAGTAGTATTTGGGCGAACACTGAAGCTTTCTTT; CDR3: CASSIWANTEAFF
size: few; D: TRBD2; V: TRBV25-1; J: TRBJ2-1; DNA: TGTGCCAGCAGTCCTCAGGCCGCTAGCGGCTCCTACAATGAGCAGTTCTTC; CDR3: CASSPQAASGSYNEQFF
size: many; D: TRBD2; V: TRBV14; J: TRBJ2-5; DNA: TGTGCCAGCAGCCAAGATCGACTAGCGGGGATCGTGACCCAGTACTTC; CDR3: CASSQDRLAGIVTQYF
size: many; D: .; V: TRBV6-5; J: TRBJ2-3; DNA: TGTGCCAGCAGTTACGAGGGAGATACGCAGTATTTT; CDR3: CASSYEGDTQYF
size: few; D: .; V: TRBV3-1; J: TRBJ1-3; DNA: TGTGCCAGCAGCCAAGATGACCACTCTGGAAACACCATATATTTT; CDR3: CASSQDDHSGNTIYF
size: few; D: TRBD1; V: TRBV11-2; J: TRBJ1-1; DNA: TGTGCCAGCAGCGACAGGGATTGGGACACTGAAGCTTTCTTT; CDR3: CASSDRDWDTEAFF
size: .; D: .; V: TRBV9; J: TRBJ2-3; DNA: TGTGCCAGCTGCGTAGATATGGGGGGTCGCACAGATACGCAGTATTTT; CDR3: CASCVDMGGRTDTQYF
size: many; D: .; V: TRBV12-3/TRBV12-4; J: TRBJ2-3; DNA: TGTGCCACAAGTGGAGGGGGGCGCACAGATACGCAGTATTTT; CDR3: CATSGGGRTDTQYF
size: .; D: TRBD1; V: TRBV7-9; J: TRBJ2-3; DNA: TGTGCCAGCAGCTTGTTGTGGGACAGGAGTAGTCTCACAGATACGCAGTATTTT; CDR3: CASSLLWDRSSLTDTQYF
size: many; D: .; V: TRBV6-5; J: TRBJ1-1; DNA: TGTGCCAGCACTAGGACCGCCATGAACACTGAAGCTTTCTTT; CDR3: CASTRTAMNTEAFF
size: few; D: .; V: TRBV21-1; J: TRBJ2-7; DNA: TGTGCCAGCAGCGAGTCAAACTACTACTACTTC; CDR3: CASSESNYYYF
size: many; D: TRBD1; V: TRBV12-3/TRBV12-4; J: TRBJ2-4; DNA: TGTGCCAGCACGTCTTGGACAGGGGATAACATTCAGTACTTC; CDR3: CASTSWTGDNIQYF
size: many; D: .; V: TRBV29-1; J: TRBJ1-5; DNA: TGCAGCGTTGAAAAGGGGCTCGTAACCCAGCCCCAGCATTTT; CDR3: CSVEKGLVTQPQHF
size: many; D: .; V: TRBV6-6; J: TRBJ2-3; DNA: TGTGCCAGCAGTTACGAAGGCGGATCGATTAGCACAGATACGCAGTATTTT; CDR3: CASSYEGGSISTDTQYF
size: few; D: .; V: TRBV7-9; J: TRBJ1-2; DNA: TGTGCCAGCACCCATATCCTGAGGATTGAGATTAACTATGGCTACACCTTC; CDR3: CASTHILRIEINYGYTF
size: .; D: .; V: TRBV10-2; J: TRBJ2-3; DNA: TGCGCCAGCAGTGATTCTAGCGCAGATACGCAGTATTTT; CDR3: CASSDSSADTQYF
size: many; D: .; V: TRBV6-2/TRBV6-3; J: TRBJ1-1; DNA: TGTGCCAGCAGTTACTCCGAAAGAGCTTTCTTT; CDR3: CASSYSERAFF
size: .; D: .; V: TRBV20-1; J: TRBJ2-7; DNA: TGCAGTGCTAGACTCAAGCCCGCGCCGAATTACGAGCAGTACTTC; CDR3: CSARLKPAPNYEQYF
size: many; D: .; V: TRBV9; J: TRBJ2-3; DNA: TGTGCCAGCAGCGTAGGAGCTTCCGCAGATACGCAGTATTTT; CDR3: CASSVGASADTQYF
size: many; D: TRBD2; V: TRBV20-1; J: TRBJ2-3; DNA: TGCAGTGCTAGAGATCTGCGGGAGGTGGGAGATACGCAGTATTTT; CDR3: CSARDLREVGDTQYF
size: many; D: .; V: TRBV28; J: TRBJ2-3; DNA: TGTGCCAGCAGTTTACAGGGGTTTAGCACAGATACGCAGTATTTT; CDR3: CASSLQGFSTDTQYF